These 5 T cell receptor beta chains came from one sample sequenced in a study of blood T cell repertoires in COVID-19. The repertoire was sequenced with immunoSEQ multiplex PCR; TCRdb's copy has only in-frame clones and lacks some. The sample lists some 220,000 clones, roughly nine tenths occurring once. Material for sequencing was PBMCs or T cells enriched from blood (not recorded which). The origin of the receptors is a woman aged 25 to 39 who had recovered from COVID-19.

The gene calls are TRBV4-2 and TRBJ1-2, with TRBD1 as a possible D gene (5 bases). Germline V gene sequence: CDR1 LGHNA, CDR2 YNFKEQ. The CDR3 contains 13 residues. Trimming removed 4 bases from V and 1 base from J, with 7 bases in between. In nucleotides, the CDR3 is TGTGCCAGCAGCCTTCAGGGTAACTATGGCTACACCTTC. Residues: CASSLQGNYGYTF.

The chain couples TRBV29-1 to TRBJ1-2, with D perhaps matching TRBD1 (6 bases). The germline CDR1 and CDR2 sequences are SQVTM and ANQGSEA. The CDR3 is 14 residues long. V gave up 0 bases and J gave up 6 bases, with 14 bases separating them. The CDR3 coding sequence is TGCAGCGTTGAAGAATGGCGGCAGGGGAATGGCTACACCTTC. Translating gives CSVEEWRQGNGYTF.

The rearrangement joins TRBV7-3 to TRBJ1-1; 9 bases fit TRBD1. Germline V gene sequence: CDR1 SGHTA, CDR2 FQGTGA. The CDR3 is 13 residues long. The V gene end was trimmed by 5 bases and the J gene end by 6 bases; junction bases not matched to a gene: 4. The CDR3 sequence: CASSGGQGSEAFF. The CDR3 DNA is TGTGCCAGCAGCGGGGGACAGGGCTCTGAAGCTTTCTTT.

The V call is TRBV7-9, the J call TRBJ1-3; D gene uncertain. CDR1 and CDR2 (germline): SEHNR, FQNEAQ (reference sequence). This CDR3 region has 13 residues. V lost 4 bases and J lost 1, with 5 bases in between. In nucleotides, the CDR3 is TGTGCCAGCAGCTCCACATCTGGAAACACCATATATTTT. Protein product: CASSSTSGNTIYF.

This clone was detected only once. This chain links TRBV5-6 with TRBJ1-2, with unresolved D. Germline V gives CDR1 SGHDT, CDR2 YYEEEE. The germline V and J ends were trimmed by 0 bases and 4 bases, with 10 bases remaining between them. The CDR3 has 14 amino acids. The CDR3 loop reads CASSLGVTPYGYTF. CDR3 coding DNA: TGTGCCAGCAGCTTGGGCGTCACTCCCTATGGCTACACCTTC.